What follows are 26 T cell receptor beta chains derived from one specimen sequenced in a study of control samples from healthy donors and cancer patients. TCRdb keeps only in-frame clones here, not all; method: immunoSEQ multiplex PCR. The table includes 100,000 to 150,000 clones, 92% detected once. Sequencing was done on a sample of PBMCs. The source is a man at least 80 years old with head and neck cancer.

The V call is TRBV28, the J call TRBJ2-6; tentative D call: TRBD2 (5 bases). CDR1 MDHEN and CDR2 SYDVKM come from the germline V gene. V shed 4 bases and J shed 0 bases, with 10 bases lying between them. The CDR3 loop spans 16 amino acids. DNA for the CDR3: TGTGCCAGCAGTTCCCGACGGGGCTCTGGGGCCAACGTCCTGACTTTC. Encoded protein: CASSSRRGSGANVLTF. The full variable domain, in which reference TRBV28 and TRBJ2-6 provide the parts outside the CDR3, is DVKVTQSSRYLVKRTGEKVFLECVQDMDHENMFWYRQDPGLGLRLIYFSYDVKMKEKGDIPEGYSVSREKKERFSLILESASTNQTSMYLCASSSRRGSGANVLTFGAGSRLTVL.

V gene TRBV18 combines with J gene TRBJ2-3; D not resolved. The CDR3 covers 15 residues. V was trimmed by 4 bases and J by 4 bases, leaving 15 bases between them. CDR1 KGHSH and CDR2 LQKENI come from the germline V gene. CDR3 DNA: TGTGCCAGCTCACTAGCCACAGCGAGCCCAGATACGCAGTATTTT. Translation gives CASSLATASPDTQYF. The variable domain in full, completed from reference TRBV18 and TRBJ2-3, reads NAGVMQNPRHLVRRRGQEARLRCSPMKGHSHVYWYRQLPEEGLKFMVYLQKENIIDESGMPKERFSAEFPKEGPSILRIQQVVRGDSAAYFCASSLATASPDTQYFGPGTRLTVL.

The chain couples TRBV5-1 to TRBJ1-1; 9 nucleotides match TRBD1. The germline V gene has CDR1 SGHRS and CDR2 YFSETQ. After removal of 3 bases from V and 6 bases from J, the junction contained 3 bases not matched to a gene. The CDR3 has 13 amino acids. The CDR3 is CASSWTGEPEAFF. The DNA for the CDR3 is TGCGCCAGCAGCTGGACAGGGGAACCTGAAGCTTTCTTT.

The chain couples TRBV19 to TRBJ1-2; D ambiguous. Germline V gene lookup returns CDR1 LNHDA and CDR2 SQIVND (reference sequence). There are 14 residues in the CDR3. V was cut by 7 bases and J by 0 bases, with 12 bases left in between. The CDR3 DNA sequence: TGTGCCAGTACTTCAAGAGATACTAACTATGGCTACACCTTC. The encoded protein is CASTSRDTNYGYTF.

The V gene is TRBV19, the J gene TRBJ2-2, with TRBD2 identical over 10 bases. Per the germline V gene, CDR1 is LNHDA and CDR2 is SQIVND (reference sequence). CDR3 length: 17 amino acids. J was trimmed by 3 bases and V by 5 bases; bases with no gene match: 9. This CDR3 reads CASSPTWTSGYTGELFF. The DNA for the CDR3 is TGTGCCAGTAGTCCGACATGGACTAGCGGTTACACCGGGGAGCTGTTTTTT. The whole variable domain, remainder taken from reference TRBV19 and TRBJ2-2, is DGGITQSPKYLFRKEGQNVTLSCEQNLNHDAMYWYRQDPGQGLRLIYYSQIVNDFQKGDIAEGYSVSREKKESFPLTVTSAQKNPTAFYLCASSPTWTSGYTGELFFGEGSRLTVL.

This sequence joins TRBV15 and TRBJ2-2; no clear D gene. The germline V and J ends were trimmed by 0 bases and 0 bases, with 2 bases remaining between them. CDR1 is LNHNV, CDR2 YYDKDF, per germline (reference sequence). This CDR3 is 14 amino acids long. Here the CDR3 reads CATSREANTGELFF. Here the CDR3 DNA reads TGTGCCACCAGCAGAGAGGCGAACACCGGGGAGCTGTTTTTT.

There are a few counts of this clone. The gene calls are TRBV5-1 and TRBJ1-6; D is perhaps TRBD1 (5 bases). Per the germline V gene, CDR1 is SGHRS and CDR2 is YFSETQ. The CDR3 totals 14 residues. The ends were cut back, 2 bases at V and 14 bases at J, with 17 bases in the middle. CDR3: CASSFNRDPTTLHF. CDR3 nucleotides: TGCGCCAGCAGCTTTAACCGGGACCCCACCACCCTCCACTTT.

V and J are TRBV4-1 and TRBJ2-1; D unresolved. Trimming shortened V by 1 base and J by 7 bases, and 14 bases separated the two germline ends. The CDR3 runs 15 residues. The germline V gene encodes CDR1 MGHRA and CDR2 YSYEKL. In DNA form, the CDR3 reads TGCGCCAGCAGCCAAGGAGTGGGCCGTGGGAATGAGCAGTTCTTC. It codes for CASSQGVGRGNEQFF.

The rearrangement uses TRBV18 and TRBJ2-7; D is perhaps TRBD2 (6 bases). The CDR3 length is 15 residues. In germline, CDR1 is KGHSH, CDR2 LQKENI. V was cut by 0 bases and J by 0 bases, with 9 bases left in between. The CDR3 DNA reads as TGTGCCAGCTCACCACCCGGGGGAGCCTCCTACGAGCAGTACTTC. Translation gives CASSPPGGASYEQYF. Together with reference TRBV18 and TRBJ2-7, the CDR3 gives the full variable domain: NAGVMQNPRHLVRRRGQEARLRCSPMKGHSHVYWYRQLPEEGLKFMVYLQKENIIDESGMPKERFSAEFPKEGPSILRIQQVVRGDSAAYFCASSPPGGASYEQYFGPGTRLTVT.

The chain is built from TRBV7-7 and TRBJ2-3; no definite D call. This CDR3 is 13 amino acids long. The V gene lost 5 bases and the J gene lost 5 bases, with 11 bases spanning the gap. The germline V gene encodes CDR1 SSHAT and CDR2 FNYEAQ (reference sequence). CDR3 loop: CASSPQLRDTQYF. CDR3 sequence (DNA): TGTGCCAGCAGCCCCCAGCTGAGAGATACGCAGTATTTT.

This sequence joins TRBV9 and TRBJ2-1; TRBD1 is a possible D gene (6 bases). CDR1 is SGDLS, CDR2 YYNGEE, per germline. This CDR3 contains 16 residues. The V gene lost 0 bases and the J gene lost 6 bases, with 16 bases spanning the gap. The CDR3 protein is CASSVGGRGSVNEQFF. DNA for the CDR3: TGTGCCAGCAGCGTAGGGGGCAGGGGATCAGTCAATGAGCAGTTCTTC.

The genes are TRBV6-5 and TRBJ2-7, with D possibly TRBD1 on 6 matching bases. The CDR3 has 11 amino acids. Per germline, CDR1 MNHEY and CDR2 SVGAGI. Trimming shortened V by 8 bases and J by 3 bases, and 8 bases separated the two germline ends. CDR3 in amino acids: CASRQVYEQYF. CDR3 nucleotides: TGTGCCAGCCGACAGGTCTACGAGCAGTACTTC.

This rearrangement joins TRBV9 to TRBJ1-5, with a weak D call TRBD1 (6 bases). Per germline, CDR1 SGDLS and CDR2 YYNGEE. This CDR3 comprises 14 residues. The ends were cut back, 0 bases at V and 9 bases at J, with 13 bases in the middle. CDR3 loop: CASSVDGTRTPQHF. The CDR3 DNA reads TGTGCCAGCAGCGTAGATGGGACAAGGACGCCCCAGCATTTT.

In this sample, this clone turned up once. The chain is built from TRBV24-1 and TRBJ2-2, with unresolved D. Trimming stripped 3 bases from V and 8 bases from J, with 15 bases between. The CDR3 consists of 15 residues. Germline CDR1 KGHDR, CDR2 SFDVKD. The CDR3: CATSDPSWVGGELFF. The CDR3, as DNA: TGTGCCACCAGTGATCCCTCTTGGGTGGGTGGGGAGCTGTTTTTT.

The J gene is TRBJ2-6, the V gene TRBV5-1; D gene unclear. Germline assignment: CDR1 SGHRS and CDR2 YFSETQ. V lost 0 bases and J lost 0, with 7 bases in between. The CDR3 totals 16 residues. The DNA for the CDR3 is TGCGCCAGCAGCTTGGACGTATACTCTGGGGCCAACGTCCTGACTTTC. Protein product: CASSLDVYSGANVLTF. The entire variable domain, with the rest obtained from reference TRBV5-1 and TRBJ2-6, is as follows: KAGVTQTPRYLIKTRGQQVTLSCSPISGHRSVSWYQQTPGQGLQFLFEYFSETQRNKGNFPGRFSGRQFSNSRSEMNVSTLELGDSALYLCASSLDVYSGANVLTFGAGSRLTVL.

The chain joins TRBV10-3 to TRBJ2-1; D is possibly TRBD2 (5 bases). The germline CDR1 and CDR2 sequences are ENHRY and SYGVKD. The CDR3 contains 14 residues. V lost 0 bases and J 2 bases, leaving 5 bases between the germline ends. CDR3: CAISESTTYNEQFF. The DNA of the CDR3 is TGTGCCATCAGTGAGTCGACTACCTACAATGAGCAGTTCTTC.

The chain links TRBV6-5 to TRBJ1-4, with D perhaps TRBD1 (6 bases). Germline CDR1 is MNHEY and CDR2 is SVGAGI. V lost 6 bases, J lost 5 bases, and 10 bases lay in between. The CDR3 loop spans 13 amino acids. The CDR3 region is CASSDRPNEKLFF. The CDR3 coding sequence is TGTGCCAGCAGCGACAGGCCGAATGAAAAACTGTTTTTT.

This chain links TRBV6-5 with TRBJ1-2, with 11 bases matching TRBD1. CDR3 length: 15 residues. CDR1 is MNHEY and CDR2 is SVGAGI in the germline V gene. With 6 bases clipped from V and 5 bases from J, the junction kept 8 bases outside the gene matches. The CDR3 nucleotides read TGTGCCAGCAGCCCGGACAGGGGGCGGCGGTATGGCTACACCTTC. It yields the protein CASSPDRGRRYGYTF.

The chain links TRBV12-3 or TRBV12-4 to TRBJ2-5, with 7 bases that match TRBD2. Trimming cost V 7 bases and J 7 bases; bases outside gene matches: 3. CDR3 length: 11 amino acids. The CDR3 spells CASTTGGTQYF. CDR3 coding DNA: TGTGCCAGCACCACGGGGGGGACCCAGTACTTC.

This chain connects TRBV12-5 to TRBJ2-1, with 8 positions matching TRBD1. This CDR3 spans 15 amino acids. V was clipped by 5 bases and J by 4 bases; unmatched bases: 7. The germline gives CDR1 LGHNT, CDR2 FRNRAP. The CDR3 DNA reads as TGTGCTAGTGGTGCCTCCGGGACAGGTTACAATGAGCAGTTCTTC. Translating it yields CASGASGTGYNEQFF.

The chain combines TRBV29-1 with TRBJ2-3, with D uncertain. V was trimmed by 7 bases and J by 5 bases, leaving 10 bases between them. The CDR3 extends over 11 amino acids. The germline CDR1 and CDR2 sequences are SQVTM and ANQGSEA. The CDR3 here is CSAVLGDTQYF. Written as DNA, the CDR3 is TGCAGCGCCGTTCTAGGAGATACGCAGTATTTT.

This chain joins TRBV3-1 (or the pseudogene TRBV3-2) and TRBJ2-1, with TRBD2 matching over 7 bases. Germline trimming cut 1 base from V and 0 bases from J; bases unmatched to any gene: 3. This CDR3 spans 16 amino acids. In germline, CDR1 is LGHDT, CDR2 YNNKEL (reference sequence). Here the CDR3 DNA reads TGTGCCAGCAGCCAAGGACTAGCTGTCTCCTACAATGAGCAGTTCTTC. This translates into CASSQGLAVSYNEQFF.

The chain joins TRBV5-1 to TRBJ1-1; tentative D call: TRBD1 (5 bases). Germline CDR1 is SGHRS and CDR2 is YFSETQ. The CDR3 has 14 amino acids. V lost 3 bases to trimming and J lost 4 bases, with 13 bases between them. DNA of the CDR3: TGCGCCAGCAGCTCTTTAACGGGGGGCACTGAAGCTTTCTTT. Its translation is CASSSLTGGTEAFF.

The rearrangement uses TRBV4-1 and TRBJ1-5; TRBD1 aligns across 7 bases. CDR3 size: 16 residues. Germline trimming cut 0 bases from V and 7 bases from J; bases unmatched to any gene: 9. CDR1 and CDR2 (germline): MGHRA, YSYEKL. DNA of the CDR3: TGCGCCAGCAGCCAAGACCGGGACAGTGGCTCGCAGCCCCAGCATTTT. Amino acids: CASSQDRDSGSQPQHF.

This chain uses TRBV4-1 with TRBJ2-3; 9 nucleotides agree with TRBD2. The V and J ends lost 4 bases and 1 base, in that order; junction bases with no gene match: 21. Germline V gene lookup returns CDR1 MGHRA and CDR2 YSYEKL. The CDR3 loop spans 21 amino acids. The CDR3 sequence is CASSRVTWLAGSHRGTDTQYF. CDR3 coding DNA: TGCGCCAGCAGCCGCGTTACGTGGCTAGCGGGGAGTCACCGGGGCACAGATACGCAGTATTTT.

The chain employs TRBV20-1 and TRBJ1-5; 10 bases line up with TRBD1. The germline V gene encodes CDR1 DFQATT and CDR2 SNEGSKA (reference sequence). The CDR3 has 14 amino acids. V lost 3 bases, J lost 6 bases, and 5 bases stayed unmatched. The CDR3 DNA reads as TGCAGTGCTAGTCTGGGACAGGGGTCTCAGCCCCAGCATTTT. Translated: CSASLGQGSQPQHF.